These 2 T cell receptor beta chains came from one sample sequenced in a study of T cells after yellow fever vaccination. TCRdb redid the calling of the 5' RACE reads with MiXCR, one entry per CDR3 protein. The repertoire holds hundreds of thousands of distinct CDR3 sequences, approximately 4% seen once, with around 23% in the top ten. The sample in question was PBMCs, obtained 5 days after the yellow fever booster vaccination. The receptor source for this set is a man aged 18 to 30 who received the YFV17D yellow fever vaccine.

This clonotype occurred a few times. This chain links TRBV12-3 or TRBV12-4 with TRBJ2-2; D gene uncertain. V dropped 6 bases and J dropped 4 bases, with 15 bases sitting between them. The CDR3 is 15 residues long. In DNA, the CDR3 is TGTGCCAGCAGCCCGGTGGTCTCGGGCACCGGGGAGCTGTTTTTT. This encodes CASSPVVSGTGELFF.

This chain uses TRBV20-1 with TRBJ1-4, with unresolved D. V shed 6 bases and J shed 3 bases, with 17 bases lying between them. This CDR3 has 15 residues. Germline V CDR1 and CDR2: DFQATT, SNEGSKA (reference sequence). The CDR3: CSAPPNQAPNEKLFF. The CDR3 DNA is TGCAGTGCCCCGCCGAACCAAGCCCCTAATGAAAAACTGTTTTTT.